The 17 T cell receptor beta chains listed next were all sequenced from one sample in a study of blood T cell repertoires in COVID-19. Using immunoSEQ multiplex PCR, the repertoire was profiled, and TCRdb retains in-frame clones only, with some absent. The repertoire has some 200,000 clones, roughly nine tenths of them found once; the top ten carry 20% to 25%. Sequencing used peripheral blood. The origin of the receptors is a man aged 60-69 years with active or convalescent COVID-19.

This clone was detected only once. This chain joins TRBV24-1 and TRBJ2-7, with a tentative D call TRBD2 (6 bases). The CDR3 totals 16 residues. The germline CDR1 and CDR2 sequences are KGHDR and SFDVKD. V lost 2 bases and J lost 9, with 22 bases in between. This CDR3 reads CATSDSAKGAPGGQYF. The CDR3 coding sequence is TGTGCCACCAGTGATTCCGCCAAGGGAGCTCCCGGGGGGCAGTACTTC.

V is TRBV3-1 (or the pseudogene TRBV3-2) and J is TRBJ2-7; the D gene is possibly TRBD1 (5 bases). The V end was cut by 0 bases, the J end by 4 bases, with 10 bases between. The CDR3 extends over 14 amino acids. Germline lookup yields CDR1 LGHDT and CDR2 YNNKEL (reference sequence). The CDR3 sequence: CASSQDRQTYEQYF. The CDR3, as DNA: TGTGCCAGCAGCCAAGATCGACAGACTTACGAGCAGTACTTC.

This clone was found once. V is TRBV4-1 and J is TRBJ2-7; 10 bases map to TRBD2. V was clipped by 1 base and J by 7 bases; unmatched bases: 10. Per the germline V gene, CDR1 is MGHRA and CDR2 is YSYEKL. The CDR3 is 16 amino acids. In DNA, the CDR3 is TGCGCCAGCAGCCAAGTAGCGAGCGGGGGGGCCGTTGAGCAGTACTTC. Translating it yields CASSQVASGGAVEQYF.

V usage is TRBV10-3 and J usage is TRBJ2-3, with 13 bases lining up with TRBD2. Trimming took 4 bases from V and 2 from J; bases not matched to a gene: 3. The CDR3 length is 16 residues. Germline CDR1 is ENHRY and CDR2 is SYGVKD. The CDR3 DNA reads TGTGCCATCAGTGGGACTAGCGGGGGAGTCACAGATACGCAGTATTTT. Translation gives CAISGTSGGVTDTQYF.

V and J are TRBV6-6 and TRBJ2-2; unclear D gene. The V end lost 5 bases, the J end lost 4 bases, and 11 bases lay between the germline ends. Germline V gives CDR1 MNHNY, CDR2 SVGAGI (reference sequence). This CDR3 contains 14 residues. The DNA of the CDR3 is TGTGCCAGCAGTCCGTTTCCTAGCACCGGGGAGCTGTTTTTT. Translation: CASSPFPSTGELFF.

This clone was recorded a few times. V is TRBV6-5 and J is TRBJ1-2; 9 bases map to TRBD1. J gave up 3 bases and V 0 bases, and 2 bases lay outside the gene matches. Germline assignment: CDR1 MNHEY and CDR2 SVGAGI. The CDR3 length is 15 residues. The CDR3 loop reads CASSYSGQGHYGYTF. Written as DNA, the CDR3 is TGTGCCAGCAGTTACTCCGGACAGGGGCACTATGGCTACACCTTC.

V and J are TRBV25-1 and TRBJ1-2; D is possibly TRBD1 (5 bases). The V end lost 6 bases, the J end lost 3 bases, and 8 bases lay between the germline ends. CDR3 size: 12 residues. Germline lookup yields CDR1 MGHDK and CDR2 SYGVNS. The DNA for the CDR3 is TGTGCCAGCAGGGGGCCTTACTATGGCTACACCTTC. Protein product: CASRGPYYGYTF.

This clone was detected ten times or more. This sample also contains other DNA sequences that code for the same CDR3. The chain combines TRBV5-5 with TRBJ2-7, with TRBD1 matching 9 bases. V shed 4 bases, J shed 3 bases, and the junction held 5 bases outside the gene matches. The CDR3 is 14 residues long. Looked up from germline, CDR1 is SGHKS and CDR2 is YYEKEE (reference sequence). The CDR3 reads CASSLRTGDYEQYF. CDR3 sequence (DNA): TGTGCCAGCAGCCTCAGGACAGGGGACTACGAGCAGTACTTC.

The chain combines TRBV7-9 with TRBJ2-5; 11 nucleotides align to TRBD1. Trimming at V came to 6 bases and at J to 1 base, leaving 7 bases not matched to a gene. The CDR3 has 16 residues. The germline V gene has CDR1 SEHNR and CDR2 FQNEAQ (reference sequence). The CDR3, as DNA: TGTGCCAGCAGTACCAGGGACAGGGGGACCCAAGAGACCCAGTACTTC. This sequence encodes CASSTRDRGTQETQYF.

The V gene is TRBV7-3, the J gene TRBJ2-1, with 10 bases fitting TRBD1. Germline values: CDR1 SGHTA, CDR2 FQGTGA. J was trimmed by 4 bases and V by 5 bases; bases with no gene match: 5. The CDR3 totals 15 residues. The CDR3 nucleotides are TGTGCCAGCAGCCCGACAGGGGGCATGTACAATGAGCAGTTCTTC. Translation: CASSPTGGMYNEQFF.

The J gene is TRBJ1-5, the V gene TRBV7-3; D is uncertain. Germline assignment: CDR1 SGHTA and CDR2 FQGTGA. This CDR3 region has 13 residues. The V gene lost 2 bases and the J gene lost 4 bases, with 6 bases spanning the gap. Here the CDR3 reads CASSLGQNQPQHF. The CDR3 DNA reads TGTGCCAGCAGCTTAGGGCAAAATCAGCCCCAGCATTTT.

The rearrangement joins TRBV2 to TRBJ2-3; 10 bases are shared with TRBD2. This CDR3 has 16 amino acids. With 6 bases clipped from V and 1 base from J, the junction kept 7 bases outside the gene matches. In germline, CDR1 is SNHLY, CDR2 FYNNEI. Written as DNA, the CDR3 is TGTGCCAGCAGGGCGAATCTAGCGGGGGGCACAGATACGCAGTATTTT. It is translated as CASRANLAGGTDTQYF.

The gene calls are TRBV7-6 and TRBJ2-3; possibly TRBD2 for D (5 bases). CDR1 SGHVS and CDR2 FNYEAQ come from the germline V gene. Deletions cut 4 bases from V and 4 bases from J, with 9 bases between. This CDR3 has 13 amino acids. The CDR3 bases are TGTGCCAGCAGCTCGGACGGGGCAGATACGCAGTATTTT. Encoded protein: CASSSDGADTQYF.

This chain uses TRBV5-1 with TRBJ2-7; 10 nucleotides agree with TRBD1. The J segment lost 4 bases and the V segment lost 3 bases, leaving 10 bases of the junction unmatched. The CDR3 extends over 16 amino acids. Germline values: CDR1 SGHRS, CDR2 YFSETQ. The CDR3 DNA reads as TGCGCCAGCAGCTCATTTGCACCGGGACAGGGGTACGAGCAGTACTTC. This sequence encodes CASSSFAPGQGYEQYF. Full variable domain (remainder filled in from reference TRBV5-1 and TRBJ2-7): KAGVTQTPRYLIKTRGQQVTLSCSPISGHRSVSWYQQTPGQGLQFLFEYFSETQRNKGNFPGRFSGRQFSNSRSEMNVSTLELGDSALYLCASSSFAPGQGYEQYFGPGTRLTVT.

J is TRBJ2-3 and V is TRBV4-1, with TRBD1 matching over 9 bases. CDR1 and CDR2 from the germline V gene are MGHRA and YSYEKL. This CDR3 is built from 17 residues. With V trimmed by 2 bases and J by 2 bases, 8 bases remained unmatched. The CDR3 loop reads CASSQPGQGKATDTQYF. In nucleotides, the CDR3 is TGCGCCAGCAGCCAACCGGGACAGGGAAAGGCCACAGATACGCAGTATTTT.

The genes are TRBV6-2 or TRBV6-3 and TRBJ1-1; 11 bases align to TRBD1. Germline-derived CDR1 and CDR2 are MNHEY and SVGEGT. The CDR3 totals 15 residues. The V and J ends lost 5 bases and 6 bases, in that order; junction bases with no gene match: 8. The CDR3 DNA reads as TGTGCCAGCAGTGCCCCTGGACAGGGGGCGGCTGAAGCTTTCTTT. This encodes CASSAPGQGAAEAFF.

On this clone: One end of the junction is discordant with germline, which a read error may explain. The CDR3 sequence: CASSPGGAYSSPLHF. The CDR3 bases are TGTGCCAGCAGCCCGGGGGGCGCTTATAGTTCACCCCTCCACTTT. This sequence joins TRBV25-1 and TRBJ1-6; D is perhaps TRBD1 (6 bases). The CDR3 extends over 15 amino acids. The germline V gene has CDR1 MGHDK and CDR2 SYGVNS.